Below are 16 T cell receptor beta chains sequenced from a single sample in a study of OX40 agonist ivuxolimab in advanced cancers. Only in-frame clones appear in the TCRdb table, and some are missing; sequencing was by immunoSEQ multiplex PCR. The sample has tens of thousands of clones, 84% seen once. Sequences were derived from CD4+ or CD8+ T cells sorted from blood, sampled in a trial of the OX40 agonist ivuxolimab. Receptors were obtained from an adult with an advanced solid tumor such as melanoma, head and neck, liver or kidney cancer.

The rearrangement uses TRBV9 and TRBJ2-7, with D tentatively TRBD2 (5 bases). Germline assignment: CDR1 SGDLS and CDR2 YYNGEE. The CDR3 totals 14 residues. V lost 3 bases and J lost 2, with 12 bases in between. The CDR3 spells CASSAPGSPYEQYF. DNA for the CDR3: TGTGCCAGCAGCGCCCCGGGGTCCCCCTACGAGCAGTACTTC.

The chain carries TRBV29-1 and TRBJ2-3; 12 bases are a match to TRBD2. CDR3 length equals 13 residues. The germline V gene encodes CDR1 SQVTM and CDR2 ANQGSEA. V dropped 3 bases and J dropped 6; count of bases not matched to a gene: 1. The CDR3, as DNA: TGCAGCGTTGAGACTAGCGGGGGTGATACGCAGTATTTT. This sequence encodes CSVETSGGDTQYF.

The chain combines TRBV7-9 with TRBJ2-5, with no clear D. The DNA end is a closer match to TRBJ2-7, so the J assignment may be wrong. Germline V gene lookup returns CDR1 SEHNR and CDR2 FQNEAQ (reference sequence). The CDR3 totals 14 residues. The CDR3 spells CASSLAQSSYEQYF. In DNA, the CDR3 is TGTGCCAGCAGCTTAGCCCAGTCATCCTACGAGCAGTACTTC.

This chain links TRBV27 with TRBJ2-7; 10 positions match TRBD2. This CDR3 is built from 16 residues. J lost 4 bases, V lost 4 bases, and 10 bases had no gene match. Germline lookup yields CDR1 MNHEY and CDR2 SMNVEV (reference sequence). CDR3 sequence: CASSSYSGRALYEQYF. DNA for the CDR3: TGTGCCAGCAGTTCCTACAGCGGGAGGGCCTTGTACGAGCAGTACTTC.

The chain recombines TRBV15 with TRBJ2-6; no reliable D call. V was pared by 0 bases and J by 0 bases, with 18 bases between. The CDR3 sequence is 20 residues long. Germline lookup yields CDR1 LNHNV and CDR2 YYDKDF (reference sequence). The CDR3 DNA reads TGTGCCACCAGCAGAGATGCGACTTACTACTCGAGCTCTGGGGCCAACGTCCTGACTTTC. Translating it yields CATSRDATYYSSSGANVLTF.

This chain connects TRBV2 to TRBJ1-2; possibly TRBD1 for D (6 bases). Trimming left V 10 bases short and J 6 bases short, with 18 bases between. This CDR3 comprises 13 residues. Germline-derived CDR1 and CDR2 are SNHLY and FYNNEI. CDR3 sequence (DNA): TGTGCCAACCCTAGGGGGGAACGGGATGGCTACACCTTC. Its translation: CANPRGERDGYTF.

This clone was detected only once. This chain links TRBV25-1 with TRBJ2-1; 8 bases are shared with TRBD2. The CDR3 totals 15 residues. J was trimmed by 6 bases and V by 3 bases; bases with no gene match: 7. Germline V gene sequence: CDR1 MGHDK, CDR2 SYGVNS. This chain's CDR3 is CASSDTGTRFNEQFF. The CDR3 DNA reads TGTGCCAGCAGTGACACCGGGACTAGGTTCAATGAGCAGTTCTTC.

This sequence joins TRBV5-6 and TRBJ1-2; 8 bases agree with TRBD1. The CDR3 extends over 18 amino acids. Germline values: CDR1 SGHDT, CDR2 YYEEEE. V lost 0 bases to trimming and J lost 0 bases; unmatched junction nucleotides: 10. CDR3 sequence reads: CASSLVSGTGDTNYGYTF. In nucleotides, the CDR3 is TGTGCCAGCAGCTTGGTGTCCGGGACAGGAGACACTAACTATGGCTACACCTTC.

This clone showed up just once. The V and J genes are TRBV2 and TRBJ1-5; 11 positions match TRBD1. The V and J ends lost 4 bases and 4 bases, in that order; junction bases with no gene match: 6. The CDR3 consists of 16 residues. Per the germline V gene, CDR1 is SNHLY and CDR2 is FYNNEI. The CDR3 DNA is TGTGCCAGCAGTGTAAGCGGGACAGGGGGAAATCAGCCCCAGCATTTT. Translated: CASSVSGTGGNQPQHF.

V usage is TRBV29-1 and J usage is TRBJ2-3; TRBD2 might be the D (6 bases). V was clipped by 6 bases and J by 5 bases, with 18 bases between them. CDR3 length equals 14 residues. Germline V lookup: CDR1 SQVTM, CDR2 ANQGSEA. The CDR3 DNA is TGCAGCGTAGACCGGGACTTCGGGGTAGATACGCAGTATTTT. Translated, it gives CSVDRDFGVDTQYF.

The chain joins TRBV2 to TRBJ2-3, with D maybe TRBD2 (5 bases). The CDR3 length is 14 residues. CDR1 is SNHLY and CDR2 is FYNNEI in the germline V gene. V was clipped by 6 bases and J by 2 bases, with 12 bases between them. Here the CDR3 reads CASRPRVNTDTQYF. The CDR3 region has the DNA TGTGCCAGCAGACCGCGGGTCAACACAGATACGCAGTATTTT.

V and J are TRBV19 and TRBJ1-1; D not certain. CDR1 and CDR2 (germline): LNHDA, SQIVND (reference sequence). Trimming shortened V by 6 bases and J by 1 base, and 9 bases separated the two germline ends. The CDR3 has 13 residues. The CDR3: CASSIVANTEAFF. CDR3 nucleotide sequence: TGTGCCAGTAGCATCGTCGCGAACACTGAAGCTTTCTTT.

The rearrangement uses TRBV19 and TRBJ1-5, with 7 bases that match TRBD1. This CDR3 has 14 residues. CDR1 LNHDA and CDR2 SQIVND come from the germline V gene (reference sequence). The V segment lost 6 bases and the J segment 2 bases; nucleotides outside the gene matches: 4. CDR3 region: CASSITGGNQPQHF. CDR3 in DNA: TGTGCCAGTAGCATCACAGGGGGCAATCAGCCCCAGCATTTT.

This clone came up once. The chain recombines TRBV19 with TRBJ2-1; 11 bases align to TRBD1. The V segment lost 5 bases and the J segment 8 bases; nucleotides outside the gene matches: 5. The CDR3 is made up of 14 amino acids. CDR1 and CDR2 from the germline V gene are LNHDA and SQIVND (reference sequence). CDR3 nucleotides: TGTGCCAGTAGTTCCTGGACAGGGGGCGATGAGCAGTTCTTC. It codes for CASSSWTGGDEQFF.

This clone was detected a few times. The CDR3 region has the DNA TGTGCCAGCAGCTTCTTCGGGGGGGCGGGAGAGACCCAGTACTTC. Translated, it gives CASSFFGGAGETQYF. The rearrangement links TRBV7-2 to TRBJ2-5; 8 bases agree with TRBD2. The CDR3 runs 15 residues. CDR1 is SGHTA, CDR2 FQGNSA, per germline. The V segment lost 3 bases and the J segment 4 bases; nucleotides outside the gene matches: 7.

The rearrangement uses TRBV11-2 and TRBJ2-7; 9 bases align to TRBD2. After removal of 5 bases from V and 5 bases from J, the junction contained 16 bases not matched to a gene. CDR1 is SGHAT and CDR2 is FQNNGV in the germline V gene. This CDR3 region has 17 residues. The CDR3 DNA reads TGTGCCAGCAGCCCGTGGACTAGCGACCGGGATAAACACGAGCAGTACTTC. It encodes CASSPWTSDRDKHEQYF.